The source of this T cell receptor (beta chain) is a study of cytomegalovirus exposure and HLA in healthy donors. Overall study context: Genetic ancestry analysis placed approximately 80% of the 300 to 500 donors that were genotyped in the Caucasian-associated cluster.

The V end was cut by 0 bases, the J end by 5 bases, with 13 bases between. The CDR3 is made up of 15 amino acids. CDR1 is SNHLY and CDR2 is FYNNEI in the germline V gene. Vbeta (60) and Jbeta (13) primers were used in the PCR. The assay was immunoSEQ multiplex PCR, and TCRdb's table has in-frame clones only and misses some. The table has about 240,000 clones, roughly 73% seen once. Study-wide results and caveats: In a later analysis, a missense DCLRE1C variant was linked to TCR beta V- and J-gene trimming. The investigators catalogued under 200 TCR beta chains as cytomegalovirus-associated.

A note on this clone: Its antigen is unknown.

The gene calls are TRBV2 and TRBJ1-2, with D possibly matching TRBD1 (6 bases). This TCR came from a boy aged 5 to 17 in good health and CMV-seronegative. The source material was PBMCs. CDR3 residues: CASSEAPVRGYGYTF. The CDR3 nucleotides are TGTGCCAGCAGTGAAGCCCCCGTCAGGGGTTATGGCTACACCTTC.